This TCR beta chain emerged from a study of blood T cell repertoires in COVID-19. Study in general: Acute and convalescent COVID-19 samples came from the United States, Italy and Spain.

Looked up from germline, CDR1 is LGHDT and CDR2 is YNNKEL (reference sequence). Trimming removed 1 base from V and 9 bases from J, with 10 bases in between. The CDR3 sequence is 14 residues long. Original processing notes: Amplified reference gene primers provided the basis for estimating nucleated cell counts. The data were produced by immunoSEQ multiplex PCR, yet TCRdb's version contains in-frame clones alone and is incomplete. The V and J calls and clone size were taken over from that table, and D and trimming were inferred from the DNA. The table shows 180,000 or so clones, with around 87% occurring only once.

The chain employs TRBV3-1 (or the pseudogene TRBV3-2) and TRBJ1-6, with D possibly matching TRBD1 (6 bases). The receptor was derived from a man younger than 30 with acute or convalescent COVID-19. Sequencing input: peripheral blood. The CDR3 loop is CASSQGRGGSPLHF. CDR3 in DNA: TGTGCCAGCAGCCAAGGTAGGGGGGGTTCACCCCTCCACTTT.